Below, 15 T cell receptor beta chains from the same sample are listed, as sequenced in a study of blood T cell repertoires in COVID-19. The table came from immunoSEQ multiplex PCR; TCRdb's copy has only in-frame clones and leaves some out. The sample carries 60,000 to 65,000 clones, roughly 74% recorded once. Sequencing was done on a sample of peripheral blood. All receptors derive from a woman aged 80 or over with acute or convalescent COVID-19.

Ten or more counts support this clone. This chain connects TRBV7-9 to TRBJ1-1; TRBD1 agrees at 7 bases. V shed 5 bases, J shed 1 base, and the junction held 7 bases outside the gene matches. Germline V CDR1 and CDR2: SEHNR, FQNEAQ (reference sequence). The CDR3 length is 15 residues. CDR3 coding DNA: TGTGCCAGCAGCACCCGACAGGGCGAGAACACTGAAGCTTTCTTT. Protein sequence: CASSTRQGENTEAFF. Looking up the rest from reference TRBV7-9 and TRBJ1-1 gives the full variable domain: DTGVSQNPRHKITKRGQNVTFRCDPISEHNRLYWYRQTLGQGPEFLTYFQNEAQLEKSRLLSDRFSAERPKGSFSTLEIQRTEQGDSAMYLCASSTRQGENTEAFFGQGTRLTVV.

The chain combines TRBV5-1 with TRBJ2-1; 13 bases are a match to TRBD2. With V trimmed by 3 bases and J by 10 bases, 4 bases remained unmatched. CDR3 length: 14 amino acids. Germline lookup yields CDR1 SGHRS and CDR2 YFSETQ. The CDR3 region is CASSSGTSGTEQFF. Written as DNA, the CDR3 is TGCGCCAGCAGCTCAGGGACTAGCGGGACCGAGCAGTTCTTC.

CDR3 in DNA: TGTGCCAGCAGTTTGGCGGGGAATCAGCCCCAGCATTTT. This encodes CASSLAGNQPQHF. The chain joins TRBV12-3 or TRBV12-4 to TRBJ1-5; D is undetermined. This CDR3 comprises 13 residues. V was pared by 3 bases and J by 4 bases, with 7 bases between.

This chain joins TRBV9 and TRBJ2-3; maybe TRBD2 (6 bases). CDR1 and CDR2 from the germline V gene are SGDLS and YYNGEE. Trimming left V 6 bases short and J 1 base short, with 9 bases between. The CDR3 is 13 amino acids. The chain's CDR3 is CASTKRGTDTQYF. The CDR3 DNA reads TGTGCCAGCACGAAGCGGGGCACAGATACGCAGTATTTT.

This sequence joins TRBV1 and TRBJ1-5; TRBD1 is the table's D call, not checked against the DNA. TRBV1 is annotated as a pseudogene. The CDR3 spans 14 residues. In DNA form, the CDR3 reads TGCACCAGCAGCCCCTGCCAGGCCAATCAGCCCCAGCATTTT. Translated: CTSSPCQANQPQHF.

The chain combines TRBV28 with TRBJ1-1, with D possibly being TRBD1 (6 bases). The CDR3 totals 14 residues. V was clipped by 6 bases and J by 5 bases, with 16 bases between them. Germline loops: CDR1 MDHEN, CDR2 SYDVKM. CDR3 residues: CASRQSLQGTEAFF. Here the CDR3 DNA reads TGTGCCAGCAGACAGTCTCTCCAGGGGACTGAAGCTTTCTTT.

The sample holds a few counts of this clone. Other DNA sequences of this sample code for an identical CDR3. The chain uses TRBV5-6 and TRBJ2-5; 7 positions match TRBD1. CDR1 and CDR2 from the germline V gene are SGHDT and YYEEEE. The CDR3 runs 13 residues. V was clipped by 5 bases and J by 1 base; unmatched bases: 2. The CDR3 is CASSWDSQETQYF. CDR3 nucleotide sequence: TGTGCCAGCAGTTGGGACAGCCAAGAGACCCAGTACTTC.

The V and J genes are TRBV7-9 and TRBJ1-3; D is perhaps TRBD1 (5 bases). CDR1 SEHNR and CDR2 FQNEAQ come from the germline V gene (reference sequence). The CDR3 is made up of 13 amino acids. V was clipped by 6 bases and J by 4 bases, with 10 bases between them. The CDR3 sequence: CASSFGGGNTIYF. In DNA form, the CDR3 reads TGTGCCAGCAGTTTCGGGGGAGGAAACACCATATATTTT.

The rearrangement joins TRBV4-2 to TRBJ2-1; D perhaps matches TRBD2 (5 bases). Looked up from germline, CDR1 is LGHNA and CDR2 is YNFKEQ. V lost 0 bases, J lost 0 bases, and 6 bases lay in between. This CDR3 is built from 15 residues. The CDR3 sequence is CASSQDSGSYNEQFF. The CDR3 coding sequence is TGTGCCAGCAGCCAAGACAGCGGCTCCTACAATGAGCAGTTCTTC.

The V call is TRBV5-1, the J call TRBJ2-2; 10 nucleotides align to TRBD1. Germline V CDR1 and CDR2: SGHRS, YFSETQ. Germline trimming cut 4 bases from V and 5 bases from J; bases unmatched to any gene: 11. This CDR3 region has 17 residues. CDR3 region: CASSPGPGTGDTGELFF. The CDR3 DNA reads as TGCGCCAGCAGCCCGGGACCCGGGACAGGGGATACCGGGGAGCTGTTTTTT.

Only a few counts were recorded for this clone. The chain recombines TRBV4-1 with TRBJ1-2; perhaps TRBD1 as D (5 bases). The CDR3 sequence is 16 residues long. Trimming removed 6 bases from V and 5 bases from J, with 22 bases in between. CDR1 and CDR2 from the germline V gene are MGHRA and YSYEKL. DNA for the CDR3: TGCGCCAGCAGTCCCGGGATCGGGGAGGGGCCTTATGGCTACACCTTC. It specifies CASSPGIGEGPYGYTF.

The chain employs TRBV7-3 and TRBJ1-3; a possible D gene is TRBD1 (5 bases). Germline assignment: CDR1 SGHTA and CDR2 FQGTGA. Trimming removed 1 base at V and 1 base at J, with 8 bases between. This CDR3 contains 15 residues. CDR3 sequence reads: CASSLNRGSGNTIYF. The CDR3 DNA is TGTGCCAGCAGCTTAAACCGGGGGTCTGGAAACACCATATATTTT.

This chain connects TRBV5-1 to TRBJ2-7, with 10 bases aligning to TRBD1. This CDR3 is built from 15 residues. Germline lookup yields CDR1 SGHRS and CDR2 YFSETQ. V lost 4 bases to trimming and J lost 2 bases; unmatched junction nucleotides: 6. In DNA, the CDR3 is TGCGCCAGCAGCCCCGGACAGGGGGTCCCCTACGAGCAGTACTTC. This translates into CASSPGQGVPYEQYF.

This clone turned up a few times. The chain joins TRBV6-5 to TRBJ2-6; 8 bases fit TRBD1. V lost 6 bases and J lost 2; bases outside the gene matches: 3. CDR1 MNHEY and CDR2 SVGAGI come from the germline V gene. The CDR3 loop spans 15 amino acids. The CDR3 DNA sequence: TGTGCCAGCAGAGGACAGGGAACTGGGGCCAACGTCCTGACTTTC. Translated, it gives CASRGQGTGANVLTF.

The rearrangement uses TRBV9 and TRBJ2-7; 11 positions match TRBD2. The CDR3 is 15 amino acids. Germline V gene data show CDR1 as SGDLS and CDR2 as YYNGEE. The V gene end was trimmed by 4 bases and the J gene end by 3 bases; junction bases not matched to a gene: 6. The CDR3 DNA reads as TGTGCCAGCAGCTCCACTAGCGGGAGCGTCTACGAGCAGTACTTC. Its protein is CASSSTSGSVYEQYF.